In this sample, the clone carrying this T cell receptor (beta chain) turned up a few times. Deletions cut 0 bases from V and 2 bases from J, with 9 bases between. CDR1 is SGHRS, CDR2 YFSETQ, per germline. This CDR3 contains 15 residues. These data belong to a study of molecular identifiers for immune sequencing clone quantification. TCRdb used MiXCR to reprocess the PCR reads, holding one entry per CDR3 protein. The sample contains around 320,000 distinct CDR3 sequences, about 23% of which appear only once. Sequencing was carried out using naive CD8+ T cells from blood, with Jurkat cell RNA spiked in. Subset in this sample: FACS-sorted CD8+CD4-CCR7+CD45RA+ naive T cells. The TCR was taken from a human donor in good health. Some libraries in this study had Jurkat cell RNA spiked in. The rearrangement links TRBV5-1 to TRBJ1-3; no clear D. This chain's CDR3 is CASSLEAEPGNTIYF. In DNA form, the CDR3 reads TGCGCCAGCAGCTTGGAAGCTGAACCTGGAAACACCATATATTTT.